The TCR beta chain described here comes from a study of T-cell reconstitution after alpha-beta-depleted transplantation in children. Trimming shortened V by 1 base and J by 7 bases, and 17 bases separated the two germline ends. This CDR3 region has 16 residues. Germline lookup yields CDR1 LGHNA and CDR2 YSLEER. Unique molecular identifiers were incorporated into the prepared TCRbeta library. MiXCR, run by TCRdb on the PCR reads, gives a single entry per CDR3 protein. The table lists around 380,000 distinct CDR3 sequences, roughly 11% of them singletons. This material consisted of PBMCs from the stem cell graft donor, taken from the stem cell graft. This TCR was recovered from a human donor who donated a stem cell graft to a child with acute myeloid leukemia. The chain has TRBV4-3 and TRBJ2-1; either TRBD1 or TRBD2 may fit D (5 bases each). CDR3 coding DNA: TGCGCCAGCAGCCAAGGTTCCCGGGACGGAAGAAATGAGCAGTTCTTC. Its translation: CASSQGSRDGRNEQFF.